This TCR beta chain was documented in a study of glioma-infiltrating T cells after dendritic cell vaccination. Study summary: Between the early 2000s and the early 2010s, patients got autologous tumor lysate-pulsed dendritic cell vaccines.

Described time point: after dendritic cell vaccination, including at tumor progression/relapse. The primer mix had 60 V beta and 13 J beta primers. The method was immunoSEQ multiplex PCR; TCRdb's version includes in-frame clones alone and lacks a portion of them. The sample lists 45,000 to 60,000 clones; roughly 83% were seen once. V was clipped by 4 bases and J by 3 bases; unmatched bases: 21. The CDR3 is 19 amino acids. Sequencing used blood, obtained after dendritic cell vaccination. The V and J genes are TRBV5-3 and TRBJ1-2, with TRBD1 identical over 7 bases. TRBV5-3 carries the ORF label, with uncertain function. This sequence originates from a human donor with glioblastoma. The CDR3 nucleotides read TGTGCCAGAAGCAAGATTCGGACAGGTAAAGGGGGATGTGACTATGGCTACACCTTC. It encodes CARSKIRTGKGGCDYGYTF.